Each of the 5 T cell receptor beta chains below was sequenced from the same sample in a study of cytomegalovirus exposure and HLA in healthy donors. Vbeta (60) and Jbeta (13) primers were used in the PCR. Method: immunoSEQ multiplex PCR; TCRdb's copy keeps in-frame clones and lacks some. The profile shows over 100,000 clones, roughly 70% of them singletons. Sequencing was done on a sample of PBMCs. The receptors were sampled from a woman aged 65 to 85 in good health and CMV-seropositive.

This chain connects TRBV7-2 to TRBJ2-1, with unresolved D. The CDR3 runs 13 residues. Germline lookup yields CDR1 SGHTA and CDR2 FQGNSA. Between the trimmed V and J ends, which lost 4 bases and 8 bases, there was a span of 12 bases. The CDR3 DNA follows: TGTGCCAGCAGCTCCCTGAGTGGTGATGAGCAGTTCTTC. Its protein is CASSSLSGDEQFF.

The rearrangement joins TRBV6-6 to TRBJ2-5; TRBD2 agrees at 9 bases. Per germline, CDR1 MNHNY and CDR2 SVGAGI (reference sequence). The CDR3 has 15 amino acids. The V and J ends lost 7 bases and 1 base, in that order; junction bases with no gene match: 7. The CDR3 bases are TGTGCCAGCACTGATAGCGGGGGATTCCAAGAGACCCAGTACTTC. Its translation: CASTDSGGFQETQYF.

The V and J genes are TRBV15 and TRBJ2-1; D remains ambiguous. Germline-derived CDR1 and CDR2 are LNHNV and YYDKDF (reference sequence). The CDR3 extends over 12 amino acids. The V end was cut by 3 bases, the J end by 8 bases, with 8 bases between. CDR3 in amino acids: CATSSPPDEQFF. The CDR3, as DNA: TGTGCCACCAGCAGCCCCCCGGATGAGCAGTTCTTC.

The chain links TRBV5-1 to TRBJ2-3, with D perhaps TRBD1 (5 bases). Germline loops: CDR1 SGHRS, CDR2 YFSETQ. V was trimmed by 7 bases and J by 5 bases, leaving 17 bases between them. This CDR3 contains 14 residues. CDR3 nucleotide sequence: TGCGCCAGCCAACAGGCCAGAGGCCAAGATACGCAGTATTTT. This gives the protein CASQQARGQDTQYF.

The J gene is TRBJ1-5, the V gene TRBV5-1; no clear D. Germline CDR1 reads SGHRS; CDR2 reads YFSETQ. CDR3 length: 13 residues. V gave up 1 base and J gave up 5 bases, with 7 bases separating them. The CDR3 DNA reads as TGCGCCAGCAGCTTGACTGGAGATCAGCCCCAGCATTTT. Translation: CASSLTGDQPQHF.